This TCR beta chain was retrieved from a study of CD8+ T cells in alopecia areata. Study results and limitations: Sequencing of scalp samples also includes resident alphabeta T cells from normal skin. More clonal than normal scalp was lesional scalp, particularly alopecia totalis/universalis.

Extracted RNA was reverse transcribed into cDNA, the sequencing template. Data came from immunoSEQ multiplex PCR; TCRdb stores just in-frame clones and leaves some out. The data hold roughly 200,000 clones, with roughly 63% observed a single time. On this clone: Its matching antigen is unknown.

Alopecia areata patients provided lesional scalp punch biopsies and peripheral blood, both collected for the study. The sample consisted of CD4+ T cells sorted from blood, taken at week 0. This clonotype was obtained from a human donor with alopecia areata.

CDR3 DNA: TGTGCCTGGAATAACGGGGTGAACATTCAGTACTTC. Its protein product is CAWNNGVNIQYF. The genes are TRBV30 and TRBJ2-4; TRBD2 might be the D (5 bases). Trimming left V 4 bases short and J 7 bases short, with 11 bases between. Looked up from germline, CDR1 is GTSNPN and CDR2 is SVGIG (reference sequence). The CDR3 runs to 12 residues.